The 17 T cell receptor beta chains presented below share a single source sample, sequenced in a study of blood T cell repertoires in COVID-19. The assay was immunoSEQ multiplex PCR, and TCRdb's table has in-frame clones only and misses some. The sample gives just under 350,000 clones, over 70% of which show up once; just under 6.5% is in the top ten. The sample was peripheral blood. The origin of the receptors is a woman aged 50 to 60 with COVID-19, enrolled during active disease.

The V call is TRBV3-1 (or the pseudogene TRBV3-2), the J call TRBJ1-1; TRBD1 matches 7 bases. Germline CDR1 and CDR2: LGHDT and YNNKEL (reference sequence). V trimming: 1 base; J trimming: 4 bases; junction bases outside the gene matches: 3. The CDR3 is made up of 14 amino acids. The CDR3 spells CASSQGQGSTEAFF. DNA for the CDR3: TGTGCCAGCAGCCAAGGACAGGGAAGCACTGAAGCTTTCTTT.

The V and J genes are TRBV6-5 and TRBJ2-7; 11 bases match TRBD2. Germline lookup yields CDR1 MNHEY and CDR2 SVGAGI. This CDR3 is 16 amino acids long. Trimming removed 0 bases from V and 4 bases from J; junction bases left unmatched: 5. The chain's CDR3 is CASSYSTSGSGYEQYF. CDR3 DNA: TGTGCCAGCAGTTACTCTACTAGCGGGAGTGGGTACGAGCAGTACTTC.

This clone was counted a single time. The CDR3 reads CAISGQVSYNEQFF. The CDR3 region has the DNA TGTGCCATCAGTGGCCAGGTATCTTACAATGAGCAGTTCTTC. V and J are TRBV10-3 and TRBJ2-1; D unclear. With 4 bases removed from V and 4 bases from J, the gap between germline ends came to 11 bases. CDR3 length: 14 residues. CDR1 is ENHRY and CDR2 is SYGVKD in the germline V gene.

The V call is TRBV6-2 or TRBV6-3, the J call TRBJ1-2; no firm D call. Trimming removed 0 bases from V and 9 bases from J, with 11 bases in between. CDR1 and CDR2 (germline): MNHEY, SVGEGT. CDR3 length: 13 residues. CDR3 nucleotide sequence: TGTGCCAGCAGTTACTCTTCGGGGAGGAGCTACACCTTC. Protein: CASSYSSGRSYTF.

The chain combines TRBV24-1 with TRBJ2-1; TRBD2 might be the D (6 bases). The CDR3 extends over 16 amino acids. Germline CDR1 is KGHDR and CDR2 is SFDVKD. V was cut by 8 bases and J by 6 bases, with 22 bases left in between. The CDR3 loop is CATTAGLGRTINEQFF. CDR3 bases: TGTGCCACCACCGCGGGGTTAGGCAGGACCATCAATGAGCAGTTCTTC.

The chain combines TRBV7-9 with TRBJ1-1; D call uncertain. In germline, CDR1 is SEHNR, CDR2 FQNEAQ (reference sequence). V lost 1 base and J lost 6, with 12 bases in between. CDR3 length equals 14 residues. CDR3 DNA sequence: TGTGCCAGCAGCTTAGAATCTCAGGCCTCTGAAGCTTTCTTT. Its translation is CASSLESQASEAFF.

The V and J genes are TRBV4-2 and TRBJ2-1, with 15 bases identical to TRBD2. Trimming cost V 3 bases and J 3 bases; bases outside gene matches: 9. The CDR3 has 19 amino acids. Germline V gives CDR1 LGHNA, CDR2 YNFKEQ. For the CDR3, the DNA is TGTGCCAGCAGCCAGGGGACTAGCGGGAGGTTGTCGGGCTACAATGAGCAGTTCTTC. Protein sequence: CASSQGTSGRLSGYNEQFF.

On this clone itself: The same CDR3 can be traced to other DNA sequences in this sample. The chain uses TRBV27 and TRBJ2-7, with TRBD2 identical over 11 bases. CDR3 length: 15 amino acids. V shed 5 bases, J shed 2 bases, and the junction held 5 bases outside the gene matches. CDR1 and CDR2 (germline): MNHEY, SMNVEV (reference sequence). Here the CDR3 DNA reads TGTGCCAGCAGTCTCCTTAGCGGGAGGGCCTACGAGCAGTACTTC. Its translation: CASSLLSGRAYEQYF.

The chain is built from TRBV29-1 and TRBJ1-4, with D possibly being TRBD1 (6 bases). The CDR3 is made up of 12 amino acids. The germline V gene has CDR1 SQVTM and CDR2 ANQGSEA. The germline V and J ends were trimmed by 4 bases and 7 bases, with 10 bases remaining between them. The CDR3 DNA follows: TGCAGCGTTGCCAGGGACACTGAAAAACTGTTTTTT. Translated, it gives CSVARDTEKLFF.

V gene TRBV6-5 combines with J gene TRBJ2-2; D possibly corresponds to TRBD2 (6 bases). Germline-derived CDR1 and CDR2 are MNHEY and SVGAGI. The germline V and J ends were trimmed by 6 bases and 3 bases, with 11 bases remaining between them. This CDR3 region has 14 residues. CDR3 loop: CASRIQRDTGELFF. CDR3 DNA: TGTGCCAGCAGAATCCAGCGGGACACCGGGGAGCTGTTTTTT.

V gene TRBV6-5 combines with J gene TRBJ1-6, with D perhaps matching TRBD1 (5 bases). V lost 10 bases to trimming and J lost 9 bases, with 13 bases between them. The CDR3 runs 12 residues. The germline V gene encodes CDR1 MNHEY and CDR2 SVGAGI. CDR3 in amino acids: CATKGRLSPLHF. In nucleotides, the CDR3 is TGTGCCACCAAGGGGAGGCTTTCACCCCTCCACTTT.

The rearrangement joins TRBV19 to TRBJ2-1, with TRBD2 matching 11 bases. The germline V gene has CDR1 LNHDA and CDR2 SQIVND (reference sequence). This CDR3 is built from 16 residues. V shed 8 bases and J 3 bases; nucleotides not matched to a gene: 9. This CDR3 is CASRTELAGVYNEQFF. In DNA, the CDR3 is TGTGCCAGTCGAACAGAACTAGCGGGAGTCTACAATGAGCAGTTCTTC.

This clone was recorded only once. The rearrangement joins TRBV11-2 to TRBJ1-5; 7 bases align to TRBD1. J lost 3 bases, V lost 5 bases, and 7 bases had no gene match. CDR1 SGHAT and CDR2 FQNNGV come from the germline V gene. The CDR3 loop spans 15 amino acids. The CDR3 is CASSPETGYNQPQHF. In nucleotides, the CDR3 is TGTGCCAGCAGCCCCGAGACAGGGTACAATCAGCCCCAGCATTTT.

The chain couples TRBV30 to TRBJ2-3; 9 bases agree with TRBD2. Germline loops: CDR1 GTSNPN, CDR2 SVGIG (reference sequence). The CDR3 sequence is 17 residues long. Trimming at V came to 2 bases and at J to 1 base, leaving 10 bases not matched to a gene. CDR3 DNA sequence: TGTGCCTGGAGTAGTAGCGGGGGAAACCGCGGCACAGATACGCAGTATTTT. It encodes CAWSSSGGNRGTDTQYF.

This sequence joins TRBV21-1 and TRBJ2-5; the tabulated D call, TRBD2, remains unverified against the DNA. TRBV21-1 is tagged as a pseudogene. There are 15 residues in the CDR3. The CDR3 DNA is TGTGCCAGCAGCATCGGACGGGATCTTCGGGAGACCCAGTACTTC. This codes for CASSIGRDLRETQYF.

V gene TRBV5-8 combines with J gene TRBJ1-3, with 7 nucleotides matching TRBD1. Trimming took 4 bases from V and 5 from J; bases not matched to a gene: 6. The length of the CDR3 is 14 residues. The germline CDR1 and CDR2 sequences are SGHTS and YDEGEE. The CDR3 region is CASSTRDSRNTIYF. The CDR3 DNA follows: TGTGCCAGCAGCACCCGGGACAGTAGAAACACCATATATTTT.

The chain combines TRBV6-4 with TRBJ2-1; 9 bases match TRBD2. The CDR3 sequence is 14 residues long. V was clipped by 4 bases and J by 9 bases; unmatched bases: 7. CDR1 is MRHNA, CDR2 SNTAGT, per germline. This CDR3 is CASSVAGVASEQFF. DNA for the CDR3: TGTGCCAGCAGTGTAGCGGGAGTGGCTAGTGAGCAGTTCTTC.